The clone carrying this T cell receptor (beta chain) was detected only a few times. Its antigen is not known. This sample stems from a study of blood T cells in healthy people across ages. The study's findings and limits: It was not known whether donors were CMV positive (a possible confounder of expanded clonotype changes). Unsorted PBMCs blocked a conclusive comparison of naive and antigen-experienced cells.

J gave up 2 bases and V 0 bases, and 6 bases lay outside the gene matches. The germline V gene encodes CDR1 SGHRS and CDR2 YFSETQ. This CDR3 is 16 amino acids long. Then a second PCR, running roughly 7 to 11 cycles, was carried out with a sample-barcoded 5' primer and a J-beta primer mix. Using its own MiXCR run on the 5' RACE reads, TCRdb lists one record per CDR3 protein. The data show about 840,000 distinct CDR3 sequences, approximately 32% seen once. This sample was shared with a second study, whose subject was T cells of mothers and their children. This second study notes: Each donor was one of three healthy Caucasian mothers or one of their six children. Mothers and children who were related shared slightly more overlap than unrelated pairs, but not significantly more.

The rearrangement joins TRBV5-1 to TRBJ2-3; TRBD1 matches at 7 bases. Source material: blood. This clonotype originated in a woman aged 40 to 50 in good health. Written as DNA, the CDR3 is TGCGCCAGCAGCTTGGGCAGGGACAGCGTCACAGATACGCAGTATTTT. Translation gives CASSLGRDSVTDTQYF.